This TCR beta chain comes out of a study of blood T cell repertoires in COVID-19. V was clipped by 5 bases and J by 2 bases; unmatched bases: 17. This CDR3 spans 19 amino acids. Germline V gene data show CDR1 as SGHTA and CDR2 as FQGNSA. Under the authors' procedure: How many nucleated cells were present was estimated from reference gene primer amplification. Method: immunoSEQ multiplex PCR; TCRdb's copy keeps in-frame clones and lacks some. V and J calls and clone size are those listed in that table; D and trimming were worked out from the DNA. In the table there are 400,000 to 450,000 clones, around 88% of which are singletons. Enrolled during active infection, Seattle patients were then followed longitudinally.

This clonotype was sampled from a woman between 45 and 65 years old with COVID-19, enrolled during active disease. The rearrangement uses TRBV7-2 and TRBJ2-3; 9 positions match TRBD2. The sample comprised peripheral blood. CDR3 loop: CASSPLWAATSGITDTQYF. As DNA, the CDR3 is TGTGCCAGCAGCCCCCTTTGGGCGGCGACTAGCGGTATCACAGATACGCAGTATTTT.